Each of the 4 T cell receptor beta chains below was sequenced from the same sample in a study of beta chain features in type 1 diabetes. The study reverse transcribed the entire isolated RNA, so it sequenced expressed TCRB transcripts. Using immunoSEQ multiplex PCR, the repertoire was profiled, and TCRdb retains in-frame clones only, with some absent. This table has roughly 730,000 clones, 13% appearing once. Whole-study results and caveats: Shortening of TCRB CDR3s, moderate but significant, appeared in all four CD4+ subsets of Type 1 diabetes patients.

These receptors have no identified antigens. The specimen sequenced was naive CD4+ T cells from blood. The receptors here all came from a man between 18 and 29 years old with type 1 diabetes.

The V and J genes are TRBV30 and TRBJ1-1; tentatively, D is TRBD1 (5 bases). The germline V and J ends were trimmed by 6 bases and 0 bases, with 11 bases remaining between them. Germline assignment: CDR1 GTSNPN and CDR2 SVGIG (reference sequence). This CDR3 is 13 amino acids long. The CDR3 protein is CACGAAMNTEAFF. DNA for the CDR3: TGTGCCTGTGGGGCAGCAATGAACACTGAAGCTTTCTTT.

This clone has only a few counts. This chain connects TRBV29-1 to TRBJ1-3; maybe TRBD1 (6 bases). The V gene's germline CDR1 is SQVTM and CDR2 ANQGSEA. The CDR3 loop spans 14 amino acids. The ends were cut back, 7 bases at V and 1 base at J, with 14 bases in the middle. CDR3 nucleotides: TGCAGCGACGGGGGCCAGGGGTCTGGAAACACCATATATTTT. It yields the protein CSDGGQGSGNTIYF.

The gene calls are TRBV30 and TRBJ1-5, with no clear D. The V end was cut by 4 bases, the J end by 0 bases, with 7 bases between. Looked up from germline, CDR1 is GTSNPN and CDR2 is SVGIG (reference sequence). The CDR3 contains 13 residues. The CDR3 protein is CAWTEDSNQPQHF. CDR3 sequence (DNA): TGTGCCTGGACAGAAGATAGCAATCAGCCCCAGCATTTT.

Only a few counts were recorded for this clone. V and J are TRBV30 and TRBJ2-1, with TRBD2 matching over 7 bases. The CDR3 is made up of 19 amino acids. Germline V gene lookup returns CDR1 GTSNPN and CDR2 SVGIG (reference sequence). V was clipped by 0 bases and J by 0 bases; unmatched bases: 14. CDR3 sequence: CAWSVPGGRRGASYNEQFF. In DNA, the CDR3 is TGTGCCTGGAGTGTACCCGGCGGGAGACGAGGAGCCTCCTACAATGAGCAGTTCTTC.